The 8 T cell receptor beta chains presented below share a single source sample, sequenced in a study of long-term antiretroviral therapy in people with HIV. Version v3.0 of the immunoSEQ assay ran at survey level. Generated by immunoSEQ multiplex PCR, the TCRdb table keeps only in-frame clones and is missing some. The sample holds 25,000 to 30,000 clones, over 80% seen once. Specimen: unsorted PBMCs, collected 0.8 years before starting antiretroviral therapy. The receptor source for this set is a young man with HIV.

The chain has TRBV15 and TRBJ2-5; no definite D call. V lost 0 bases and J 1 base, leaving 3 bases between the germline ends. CDR3 length: 13 residues. Germline-derived CDR1 and CDR2 are LNHNV and YYDKDF (reference sequence). DNA for the CDR3: TGTGCCACCAGCAGAGATCCCCAAGAGACCCAGTACTTC. It translates to CATSRDPQETQYF.

V gene TRBV5-1 combines with J gene TRBJ2-2, with no clear D. From germline, CDR1 is SGHRS and CDR2 YFSETQ. CDR3 size: 14 residues. V lost 2 bases, J lost 2 bases, and 7 bases lay in between. CDR3 bases: TGCGCCAGCAGCTTAGGGTCTAACACCGGGGAGCTGTTTTTT. Translating gives CASSLGSNTGELFF.

V is TRBV19 and J is TRBJ1-6, with a possible D match to TRBD1 (5 bases). The CDR3 extends over 15 amino acids. CDR1 LNHDA and CDR2 SQIVND come from the germline V gene (reference sequence). The V end lost 4 bases, the J end lost 0 bases, and 7 bases lay between the germline ends. Written as DNA, the CDR3 is TGTGCCAGTAGTACCCAGGGCTCCTATAATTCACCCCTCCACTTT. It codes for CASSTQGSYNSPLHF.

The count of this clone is one. V gene TRBV7-2 combines with J gene TRBJ2-7; the D is unclear. Trimming pared 0 bases from V and 3 bases from J, leaving 18 bases between. Germline values: CDR1 SGHTA, CDR2 FQGNSA. CDR3 length: 17 amino acids. CDR3 in DNA: TGTGCCAGCAGCTTAGCATTTGGCGGCGGAACTATCTACGAGCAGTACTTC. It specifies CASSLAFGGGTIYEQYF.

The chain is built from TRBV25-1 and TRBJ1-4; 11 bases map to TRBD1. Germline CDR1 reads MGHDK; CDR2 reads SYGVNS. V lost 8 bases to trimming and J lost 6 bases; unmatched junction nucleotides: 2. The CDR3 is made up of 13 amino acids. The CDR3 loop reads CASGTGGDEKLFF. The CDR3 coding sequence is TGTGCCAGCGGGACAGGGGGTGATGAAAAACTGTTTTTT.

The chain employs TRBV27 and TRBJ2-2; 10 bases are shared with TRBD2. The germline gives CDR1 MNHEY, CDR2 SMNVEV (reference sequence). Losses at the gene ends were 7 bases for V and 7 bases for J; bases not matched to a gene: 18. The CDR3 spans 18 residues. This CDR3 is CASNPTGVLAGVNGELFF. The CDR3 nucleotides read TGTGCCAGCAATCCGACAGGGGTCCTAGCGGGAGTGAACGGGGAGCTGTTTTTT.

This clone was detected once. The chain links TRBV7-9 to TRBJ2-2, with D possibly being TRBD2 (6 bases). In germline, CDR1 is SEHNR, CDR2 FQNEAQ (reference sequence). The V end was cut by 2 bases, the J end by 5 bases, with 15 bases between. The CDR3 runs to 16 residues. As DNA, the CDR3 is TGTGCCAGCAGCTTAAGGCGGGATGCGGGGACCGGGGAGCTGTTTTTT. Protein: CASSLRRDAGTGELFF.

This chain's CDR3 is CASSPWGQGAGYTF. The CDR3 bases are TGTGCCAGCAGCCCCTGGGGACAGGGGGCGGGCTACACCTTC. The chain has TRBV7-3 and TRBJ1-2; 12 bases align to TRBD1. This CDR3 contains 14 residues. Germline CDR1 reads SGHTA; CDR2 reads FQGTGA. V lost 5 bases to trimming and J lost 8 bases; unmatched junction nucleotides: 6.